A few counts support the clone carrying this TCR beta chain. No antigen is known for it. The sample comes from a study of response to subunit inactivated influenza vaccine. Notes on the study in general: After each seasonal influenza vaccination, few new T cells are recruited, the authors suggested.

TCRdb independently ran MiXCR on the RT-PCR reads; one entry per CDR3 protein. The sample yields almost 600,000 distinct CDR3 sequences, less than 15% seen once. CDR1 is ENHRY, CDR2 SYGVKD, per germline. CDR3 length: 12 residues. Trimming stripped 0 bases from V and 5 bases from J, with 4 bases between. This clonotype was sampled from a man over 45 who received an inactivated influenza vaccine. The V call is TRBV10-3, the J call TRBJ1-2; D gene ambiguous. This sample comprised PBMCs from blood, obtained about 11 days after vaccination. The CDR3 bases are TGTGCCATCAGTGAGTCGCGGTATGGCTACACCTTC. Protein product: CAISESRYGYTF.